The 27 T cell receptor beta chains presented below share a single source sample, sequenced in a study of CD8 T cells in Susac syndrome. RNA in amounts of roughly 0.45 to 1 ug was reverse transcribed with random hexamers. TCRdb redid the calling of the immunoSEQ multiplex PCR reads with MiXCR, one entry per CDR3 protein. The sample consists of around 150,000 distinct CDR3 sequences, 85% to 95% of them appearing once. Material: CD4+ T cells from PBMCs. All receptors derive from a human donor with Susac syndrome.

V is TRBV19 and J is TRBJ2-5, with TRBD2 identical over 8 bases. Germline V gene sequence: CDR1 LNHDA, CDR2 SQIVND (reference sequence). V trimming: 5 bases; J trimming: 7 bases; junction bases outside the gene matches: 9. The CDR3 is 14 residues long. The CDR3 reads CASSSQLAAGTQYF. CDR3 DNA sequence: TGTGCCAGTAGTTCCCAACTAGCGGCAGGGACCCAGTACTTC.

The V and J genes are TRBV27 and TRBJ2-1; 7 positions agree with TRBD2. Germline loops: CDR1 MNHEY, CDR2 SMNVEV (reference sequence). V dropped 5 bases and J dropped 7; count of bases not matched to a gene: 11. The CDR3 is 15 residues long. CDR3 residues: CASSNRLAVMNEQFF. In nucleotides, the CDR3 is TGTGCCAGCAGTAATCGGCTAGCGGTTATGAATGAGCAGTTCTTC.

This chain joins TRBV30 and TRBJ2-7; D is possibly TRBD2 (6 bases). Per the germline V gene, CDR1 is GTSNPN and CDR2 is SVGIG (reference sequence). V was shortened by 0 bases and J by 2 bases, with 14 bases between the two germline ends. This CDR3 comprises 15 residues. The CDR3 DNA is TGTGCCTGGAGTGTACTACGGGGGAGAGCCTACGAGCAGTACTTC. As protein: CAWSVLRGRAYEQYF.

The chain couples TRBV9 to TRBJ1-6; D gene uncertain. V lost 3 bases and J lost 4, with 2 bases in between. Germline loops: CDR1 SGDLS, CDR2 YYNGEE. The CDR3 has 12 amino acids. In nucleotides, the CDR3 is TGTGCCAGCAGCGAGTATAATTCACCCCTCCACTTT. Encoded protein: CASSEYNSPLHF.

The CDR3 loop reads CASSQTGLNTEAFF. The CDR3 DNA follows: TGTGCCAGCAGCCAGACAGGTCTGAACACTGAAGCTTTCTTT. V gene TRBV4-2 combines with J gene TRBJ1-1; TRBD1 is a possible D gene (6 bases). The CDR3 runs 14 residues. Deletions cut 3 bases from V and 0 bases from J, with 8 bases between. The germline gives CDR1 LGHNA, CDR2 YNFKEQ.

The chain employs TRBV29-1 and TRBJ1-1; a possible D gene is TRBD1 (5 bases). CDR1 is SQVTM and CDR2 is ANQGSEA in the germline V gene. This CDR3 contains 12 residues. The V and J ends lost 4 bases and 4 bases respectively, with 10 bases between them. CDR3 sequence (DNA): TGCAGCGTTGTTCAGGGTGGCACTGAAGCTTTCTTT. The encoded protein is CSVVQGGTEAFF. Complete variable domain (other parts from reference TRBV29-1 and TRBJ1-1): SAVISQKPSRDICQRGTSLTIQCQVDSQVTMMFWYRQQPGQSLTLIATANQGSEATYESGFVIDKFPISRPNLTFSTLTVSNMSPEDSSIYLCSVVQGGTEAFFGQGTRLTVV.

The chain recombines TRBV10-3 with TRBJ2-7; D is uncertain. Germline CDR1 is ENHRY and CDR2 is SYGVKD. Between the trimmed V and J ends, which lost 7 bases and 1 base, there was a span of 14 bases. CDR3 length equals 14 residues. The CDR3 nucleotides read TGTGCCATCATCAAGGATGCTGAGTCCTACGAGCAGTACTTC. Its protein product is CAIIKDAESYEQYF.

This rearrangement joins TRBV7-2 to TRBJ2-7; TRBD2 might be the D (6 bases). V lost 1 base and J lost 5, with 12 bases in between. Germline CDR1 reads SGHTA; CDR2 reads FQGNSA. This CDR3 is built from 14 residues. The CDR3: CASSLGASENEQYF. CDR3 in DNA: TGTGCCAGCAGCTTAGGCGCTAGCGAGAACGAGCAGTACTTC.

The chain employs TRBV7-9 and TRBJ2-1, with D possibly matching TRBD2 (5 bases). The germline V gene has CDR1 SEHNR and CDR2 FQNEAQ (reference sequence). The CDR3 loop spans 16 amino acids. V lost 1 base, J lost 0 bases, and 10 bases lay in between. Here the CDR3 DNA reads TGTGCCAGCAGCTTAGTTTCGGGGAGCTCCTACAATGAGCAGTTCTTC. It is translated as CASSLVSGSSYNEQFF. Combining the CDR3 with reference TRBV7-9 and TRBJ2-1 gives the whole variable domain DTGVSQNPRHKITKRGQNVTFRCDPISEHNRLYWYRQTLGQGPEFLTYFQNEAQLEKSRLLSDRFSAERPKGSFSTLEIQRTEQGDSAMYLCASSLVSGSSYNEQFFGPGTRLTVL.

This clonotype was counted once. The chain recombines TRBV30 with TRBJ1-5; tentatively, D is TRBD1 (6 bases). Germline V gene sequence: CDR1 GTSNPN, CDR2 SVGIG (reference sequence). The CDR3 length is 13 residues. V lost 2 bases and J lost 6, with 11 bases in between. This chain's CDR3 is CAWSLQGFQPQHF. CDR3 sequence (DNA): TGTGCCTGGAGTCTGCAGGGGTTTCAGCCCCAGCATTTT.

The chain carries TRBV3-1 and TRBJ2-5, with 12 positions matching TRBD2. V lost 4 bases and J lost 5; bases outside the gene matches: 5. Germline lookup yields CDR1 LGHDT and CDR2 YNNKEL (reference sequence). CDR3 length: 15 amino acids. CDR3: CASSPTSGGWETQYF. The DNA for the CDR3 is TGTGCCAGCAGCCCGACTAGCGGGGGCTGGGAGACCCAGTACTTC.

The gene calls are TRBV7-8 and TRBJ2-1; the match to TRBD2 covers 14 bases. The CDR3 is 16 amino acids. The germline CDR1 and CDR2 sequences are SGHVS and FQNEAQ. V shed 5 bases and J 7 bases; nucleotides not matched to a gene: 7. The chain's CDR3 is CASSIEGLAGENEQFF. CDR3 DNA: TGTGCCAGCAGCATAGAGGGACTAGCGGGAGAAAATGAGCAGTTCTTC.

The rearrangement links TRBV2 to TRBJ2-5; 8 bases line up with TRBD1. The ends lost 7 bases at V and 5 bases at J; junction bases unmatched: 0. This CDR3 is 11 amino acids long. Germline CDR1 and CDR2: SNHLY and FYNNEI. DNA of the CDR3: TGTGCCAGCAACAGGGGGGAGACCCAGTACTTC. This gives the protein CASNRGETQYF.

This clonotype came up once. The gene calls are TRBV24-1 and TRBJ1-2; maybe TRBD1 (5 bases). The CDR3 has 14 residues. The germline CDR1 and CDR2 sequences are KGHDR and SFDVKD. V lost 10 bases, J lost 1 base, and 15 bases lay in between. This CDR3 is CATADRGGNYGYTF. In DNA form, the CDR3 reads TGTGCCACTGCAGACCGCGGGGGTAACTATGGCTACACCTTC.

The chain links TRBV15 to TRBJ2-7; D assignment may be TRBD1 or TRBD2 (5 bases each). The CDR3 extends over 14 amino acids. Deletions cut 0 bases from V and 2 bases from J, with 8 bases between. Germline CDR1 LNHNV, CDR2 YYDKDF (reference sequence). The CDR3 is CATSRDMGAYEQYF. In nucleotides, the CDR3 is TGTGCCACCAGCAGAGATATGGGGGCCTACGAGCAGTACTTC.

The rearrangement joins TRBV27 to TRBJ2-7; no clear D gene. In germline, CDR1 is MNHEY, CDR2 SMNVEV (reference sequence). The CDR3 is made up of 13 amino acids. The V gene lost 5 bases and the J gene lost 1 base, with 9 bases spanning the gap. The DNA for the CDR3 is TGTGCCAGCAGTCTGAGAGTATCCTACGAGCAGTACTTC. Its protein product is CASSLRVSYEQYF.

V usage is TRBV24-1 and J usage is TRBJ2-5; no clear D. The germline CDR1 and CDR2 sequences are KGHDR and SFDVKD. The length of the CDR3 is 13 residues. Trimming cost V 4 bases and J 2 bases, with 7 bases left between them. This CDR3 is CATSDKRQETQYF. CDR3 DNA: TGTGCCACCAGTGACAAACGGCAAGAGACCCAGTACTTC.

The J gene is TRBJ2-1, the V gene TRBV7-2; D possibly corresponds to TRBD1 (5 bases). Per germline, CDR1 SGHTA and CDR2 FQGNSA. The CDR3 sequence is 14 residues long. V lost 1 base and J 9 bases, leaving 13 bases between the germline ends. The CDR3 DNA sequence: TGTGCCAGCAGCTTAGGTGAGAAGGGGATTGAGCAGTTCTTC. This translates into CASSLGEKGIEQFF.

V gene TRBV15 combines with J gene TRBJ1-2; possibly TRBD1 for D (5 bases). CDR1 and CDR2 (germline): LNHNV, YYDKDF (reference sequence). V was clipped by 4 bases and J by 7 bases, with 16 bases between them. CDR3 size: 14 residues. Here the CDR3 reads CATSTPGWGGGYTF. The CDR3 region has the DNA TGTGCCACCAGCACCCCTGGGTGGGGGGGTGGCTACACCTTC.

This chain links TRBV7-2 with TRBJ2-5; perhaps D is TRBD1 or TRBD2 (6 bases each). Per germline, CDR1 SGHTA and CDR2 FQGNSA. The CDR3 consists of 13 residues. The ends were cut back, 5 bases at V and 5 bases at J, with 12 bases in the middle. The CDR3: CASSRGPLETQYF. CDR3 sequence (DNA): TGTGCCAGCAGCCGGGGGCCCTTGGAGACCCAGTACTTC.

V usage is TRBV11-1 and J usage is TRBJ2-7; no reliable D call. Germline-derived CDR1 and CDR2 are SGHAT and FQDESV (reference sequence). This CDR3 region has 13 residues. V lost 4 bases, J lost 0 bases, and 7 bases lay in between. The CDR3 here is CASSSRSSYEQYF. CDR3 DNA: TGTGCCAGCAGCTCTAGGAGCTCCTACGAGCAGTACTTC.

The chain carries TRBV25-1 and TRBJ2-5; TRBD1 is a possible D gene (6 bases). The V end was cut by 5 bases, the J end by 4 bases, with 20 bases between. CDR1 is MGHDK and CDR2 is SYGVNS in the germline V gene. The CDR3 spans 16 residues. This CDR3 is CASSHITGSRRETQYF. The CDR3 DNA reads TGTGCCAGCAGTCACATAACAGGGTCTCGTCGAGAGACCCAGTACTTC. Based on the CDR3 plus reference TRBV25-1 and TRBJ2-5, the full variable domain is EADIYQTPRYLVIGTGKKITLECSQTMGHDKMYWYQQDPGMELHLIHYSYGVNSTEKGDLSSESTVSRIRTEHFPLTLESARPSHTSQYLCASSHITGSRRETQYFGPGTRLLVL.

This CDR3 reads CASRQGSGANVLTF. The CDR3 DNA reads as TGTGCCAGCAGACAGGGCTCTGGGGCCAACGTCCTGACTTTC. This sequence joins TRBV12-3 or TRBV12-4 and TRBJ2-6; TRBD1 might be the D (6 bases). The CDR3 length is 14 residues. V shed 6 bases and J shed 0 bases, with 6 bases lying between them.

V usage is TRBV6-2 or TRBV6-3 and J usage is TRBJ2-3, with 9 nucleotides matching TRBD2. Trimming took 6 bases from V and 4 from J; bases not matched to a gene: 8. Germline-derived CDR1 and CDR2 are MNHEY and SVGEGT. The CDR3 extends over 15 amino acids. CDR3 protein: CASSPAGGGADTQYF. As DNA, the CDR3 is TGTGCCAGCAGCCCTGCGGGAGGGGGGGCAGATACGCAGTATTTT.

Comment on this clonotype: An end of the junction does not agree with germline; a read error may underlie this. This sequence joins TRBV6-1 and TRBJ1-2; possible D gene TRBD1, 5 bases. This CDR3 comprises 14 residues. The germline gives CDR1 MNHNS, CDR2 SASEGT. The CDR3: CAISEQGLEDGYTF. In nucleotides, the CDR3 is TGTGCCATCAGTGAGCAGGGTTTGGAAGATGGCTACACCTTC.

This chain joins TRBV12-3 or TRBV12-4 and TRBJ1-1; 9 bases match TRBD1. The ends lost 5 bases at V and 6 bases at J; junction bases unmatched: 13. The CDR3 length is 16 residues. The CDR3 is CASSPTPGQGLAEAFF. As DNA, the CDR3 is TGTGCCAGCAGTCCAACCCCGGGACAGGGATTGGCTGAAGCTTTCTTT.

The chain employs TRBV15 and TRBJ2-1; D could derive from TRBD1 or TRBD2 (5 bases each). This CDR3 region has 15 residues. V was cut by 0 bases and J by 6 bases, with 12 bases left in between. Germline CDR1 LNHNV, CDR2 YYDKDF (reference sequence). The DNA of the CDR3 is TGTGCCACCAGCAGAGATGGGACCCAGCGCAATGAGCAGTTCTTC. It yields the protein CATSRDGTQRNEQFF.